This T cell receptor beta chain was sequenced in a study of naive and memory T cell subsets. Study results and caveats: A few larger clonotypes appeared in naive repertoires, especially CD8, possibly memory cells re-expressing CD45RA.

CDR3 length: 15 amino acids. The J segment lost 5 bases and the V segment lost 8 bases, leaving 11 bases of the junction unmatched. Remarks on this clonotype: Its target is unknown.

Both TRBC1 and TRBC2 were covered by a beta constant-region primer of two equimolar oligonucleotides. TCRdb passed the UMI-ligation and nested PCR reads through MiXCR, listing each CDR3 protein once. The sample has 130,000 to 150,000 distinct CDR3 sequences, around 15% seen once. The sample comprised naive CD4+ T cells from blood. The chain employs TRBV12-3 or TRBV12-4 and TRBJ2-1; 8 bases align to TRBD1. The clonotype comes from a human donor in good health. The CDR3 sequence is CASSRQGTLNNEQFF. CDR3 sequence (DNA): TGTGCCAGCTCCAGACAGGGGACTCTTAACAATGAGCAGTTCTTC.